This TCR beta chain was captured by sequencing in a study of T cell responses to AZD1222 COVID-19 vaccine. TCRdb's copy holds only in-frame clones and misses some; the assay was immunoSEQ multiplex PCR. There are 110,000 to 150,000 clones in the sample; approximately 85% occur only once, and more than 7% lies in the top ten. The clonotype was recovered from an adult in good health. The material sequenced was peripheral blood, taken on day 0 of AZD1222 vaccination.

CDR3 in amino acids: CASSRAKNTNYGYTF. CDR3 coding DNA: TGTGCCAGTAGTAGGGCAAAGAATACTAACTATGGCTACACCTTC. The rearrangement joins TRBV19 to TRBJ1-2, with D unresolved. V was pared by 4 bases and J by 0 bases, with 12 bases between. Germline CDR1 and CDR2: LNHDA and SQIVND (reference sequence). CDR3 size: 15 residues.